This T cell receptor (beta chain) is drawn from a study of shared clonotypes between healthy human individuals. About the research overall: Sampling drew on donors who were a couple of women and a few men aged 18 to 49.

The method was immunoSEQ multiplex PCR; TCRdb's version includes in-frame clones alone and lacks a portion of them. This sample has over a million clones; around 97% occur once, and the top ten carry over 1%. Comments on this clone: Its antigen is unidentified.

CD45RA+ naive and CD45RA-negative memory subsets were separated from CD4+ cells. V was clipped by 5 bases and J by 4 bases; unmatched bases: 5. This CDR3 region has 13 residues. Germline CDR1 reads SGHDT; CDR2 reads YYEEEE. Study-level points and caveats: Enrolling few donors narrowed the genetic and exposure-history diversity that was represented. Non-shared clonotypes had lower generation probabilities than clonotypes shared by all four sorted-subset donors.

The clonotype originates from a man aged 25-45 years in good health. The specimen sequenced was naive CD4+ T cells sorted from blood. Subset: CD45RA+ positively selected. This chain links TRBV5-6 with TRBJ2-5; 7 nucleotides agree with TRBD2. The DNA of the CDR3 is TGTGCCAGCAGGTGGGGGGGACGAGAGACCCAGTACTTC. Translated: CASRWGGRETQYF.